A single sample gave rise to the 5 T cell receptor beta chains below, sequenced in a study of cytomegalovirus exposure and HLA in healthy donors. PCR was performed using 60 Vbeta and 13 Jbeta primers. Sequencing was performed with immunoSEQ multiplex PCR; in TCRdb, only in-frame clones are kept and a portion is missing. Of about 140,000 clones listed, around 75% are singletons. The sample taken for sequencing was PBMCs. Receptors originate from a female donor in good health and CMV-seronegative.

CDR3 in amino acids: CASSYSGADTQYF. The CDR3 region has the DNA TGTGCCAGCAGTTACTCGGGAGCGGATACGCAGTATTTT. This chain links TRBV6-5 with TRBJ2-3; D possibly corresponds to TRBD2 (5 bases). Germline-derived CDR1 and CDR2 are MNHEY and SVGAGI. CDR3 length equals 13 residues. The V end lost 0 bases, the J end lost 6 bases, and 7 bases lay between the germline ends.

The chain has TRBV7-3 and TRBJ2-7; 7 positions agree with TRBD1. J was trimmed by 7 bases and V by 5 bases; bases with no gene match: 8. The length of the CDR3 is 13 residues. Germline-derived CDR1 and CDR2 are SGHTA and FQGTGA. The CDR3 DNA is TGTGCCAGCAGCCCCCAGGGGGATGCTGAGCAGTACTTC. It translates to CASSPQGDAEQYF.

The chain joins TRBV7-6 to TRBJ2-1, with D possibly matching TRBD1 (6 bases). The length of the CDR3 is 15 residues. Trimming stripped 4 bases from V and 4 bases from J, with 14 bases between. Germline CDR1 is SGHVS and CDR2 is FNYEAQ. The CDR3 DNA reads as TGTGCCAGCAGCTCTCCCCGGCAGGGGTACAATGAGCAGTTCTTC. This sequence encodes CASSSPRQGYNEQFF.

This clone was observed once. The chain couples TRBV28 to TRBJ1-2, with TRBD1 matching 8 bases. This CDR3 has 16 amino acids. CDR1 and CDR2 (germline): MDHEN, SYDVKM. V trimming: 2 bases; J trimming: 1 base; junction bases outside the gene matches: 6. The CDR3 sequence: CASSLPRTGFNYGYTF. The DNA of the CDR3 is TGTGCCAGCAGTTTACCCCGGACAGGGTTTAACTATGGCTACACCTTC.

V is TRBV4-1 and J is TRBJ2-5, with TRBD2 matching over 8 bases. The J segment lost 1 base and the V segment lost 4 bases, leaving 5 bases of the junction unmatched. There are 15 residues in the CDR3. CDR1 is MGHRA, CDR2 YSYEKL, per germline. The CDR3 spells CASSLTGGTQETQYF. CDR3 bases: TGCGCCAGCAGCCTCACGGGGGGGACCCAAGAGACCCAGTACTTC.